A selection of T cell receptor beta chains follows, all from one sample in a study of shared clonotypes between healthy human individuals. Here immunoSEQ multiplex PCR was the method, and the copy in TCRdb shows in-frame clones only, minus some. Of approximately 530,000 clones in the sample, about 96% were seen once. The sample was naive CD4+ T cells sorted from blood. Receptors were obtained from a woman aged 25 to 45 in good health. The CDR3 runs from the conserved cysteine through the conserved F or W. Each record gives: CDR3 protein, CDR3 DNA, J gene, D gene, clone size, V gene. A D gene is named only where the DNA matches it firmly. The size entry is marked missing in some rows and otherwise reads once, few, many or a size class.

cdr3_aa: CASGGTGQLANTGELFF; cdr3_nt: TGTGCCAGTGGTGGGACAGGGCAATTAGCGAACACCGGGGAGCTGTTTTTT; j_call: TRBJ2-2; d_call: TRBD1; clone_size: .; v_call: TRBV19
cdr3_aa: CASIVAGGEQFF; cdr3_nt: TGTGCCAGCATTGTAGCGGGAGGTGAGCAGTTCTTC; j_call: TRBJ2-1; d_call: TRBD2; clone_size: .; v_call: TRBV7-9
cdr3_aa: CATLGLGTDTQYF; cdr3_nt: TGTGCCACACTAGGACTTGGCACAGATACGCAGTATTTT; j_call: TRBJ2-3; d_call: .; clone_size: .; v_call: TRBV19
cdr3_aa: CASRGTGVVFYEQYF; cdr3_nt: TGTGCCAGCAGGGGTACAGGAGTAGTCTTCTACGAGCAGTACTTC; j_call: TRBJ2-7; d_call: .; clone_size: once; v_call: TRBV2
cdr3_aa: CASSFGGDWGTDTQYF; cdr3_nt: TGTGCCAGCAGCTTTGGGGGAGATTGGGGCACAGATACGCAGTATTTT; j_call: TRBJ2-3; d_call: .; clone_size: .; v_call: TRBV7-9
cdr3_aa: CASSLTRTSGFSSYEQYF; cdr3_nt: TGTGCCAGCAGTTTAACCCGGACTAGCGGTTTTAGCTCCTACGAGCAGTACTTC; j_call: TRBJ2-7; d_call: TRBD2; clone_size: .; v_call: TRBV27
cdr3_aa: CASSQDLRDTDTQYF; cdr3_nt: TGTGCCAGCAGCCAAGACCTCAGGGACACAGATACGCAGTATTTT; j_call: TRBJ2-3; d_call: .; clone_size: .; v_call: TRBV14
cdr3_aa: CASSWTSGTYEQYF; cdr3_nt: TGTGCCAGCAGTTGGACTAGCGGGACCTACGAGCAGTACTTC; j_call: TRBJ2-7; d_call: TRBD2; clone_size: .; v_call: TRBV11-2
cdr3_aa: CASSRAIKYF; cdr3_nt: TGTGCCAGCAGTCGGGCTATAAAGTACTTC; j_call: TRBJ2-7; d_call: .; clone_size: .; v_call: TRBV28
cdr3_aa: CASSPRLEPGELFF; cdr3_nt: TGTGCCAGCAGCCCCCGGCTGGAGCCCGGGGAGCTGTTTTTT; j_call: TRBJ2-2; d_call: .; clone_size: .; v_call: TRBV14
cdr3_aa: CASSLGRASSYNEQFF; cdr3_nt: TGTGCCAGCAGCTTGGGCCGAGCGAGCTCCTACAATGAGCAGTTCTTC; j_call: TRBJ2-1; d_call: .; clone_size: .; v_call: TRBV5-5
cdr3_aa: CASSPGTGTWEQFF; cdr3_nt: TGTGCCAGCAGCCCCGGGACAGGGACTTGGGAGCAGTTCTTC; j_call: TRBJ2-1; d_call: TRBD1; clone_size: .; v_call: TRBV28